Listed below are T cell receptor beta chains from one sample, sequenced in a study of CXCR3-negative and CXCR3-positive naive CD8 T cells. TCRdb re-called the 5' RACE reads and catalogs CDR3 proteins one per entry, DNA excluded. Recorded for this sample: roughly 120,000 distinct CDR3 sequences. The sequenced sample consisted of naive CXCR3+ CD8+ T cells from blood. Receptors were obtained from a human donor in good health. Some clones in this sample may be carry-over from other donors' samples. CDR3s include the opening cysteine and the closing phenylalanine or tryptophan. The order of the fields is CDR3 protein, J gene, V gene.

CASILTGGKNEKLFF TRBJ1-4 TRBV12-3/TRBV12-4
CSARDLLLAGGYSETQYF TRBJ2-5 TRBV20-1
CASTYDGSFNEQFF TRBJ2-1 TRBV5-5
CASGQWGDEQFF TRBJ2-1 TRBV14
CSVEWGYGYTF TRBJ1-2 TRBV29-1
CASSSGPEGLTGNEQFF TRBJ2-1 TRBV6-2/TRBV6-3
CASSPPSGRPYEQYF TRBJ2-7 TRBV9
CASSFPGNYGYTF TRBJ1-2 TRBV21-1
CASTPFSTGKETQYF TRBJ2-5 TRBV5-8
CATTYGTSGSYNEQFF TRBJ2-1 TRBV15
CASSASPGANEQFF TRBJ2-1 TRBV7-3
CSVEGGVLNPGQFF TRBJ2-1 TRBV29-1
CAISDLAEDNEQFF TRBJ2-1 TRBV10-3
CASTSEGTGPYNEQFF TRBJ2-1 TRBV6-5